This T cell receptor (beta chain) was sequenced for a study of blood T cell repertoires in COVID-19. On the study more broadly: Sample material is recorded as cDNA or gDNA derived from T cells, B-cell-depleted T cells, or PBMCs.

Germline V gives CDR1 SGHRS, CDR2 YFSETQ. The V gene lost 4 bases and the J gene lost 0 bases, with 14 bases spanning the gap. CDR3 length: 15 residues. Per the authors' pipeline: Estimation of nucleated cell counts was performed using reference gene primer amplification. The repertoire was sequenced with immunoSEQ multiplex PCR; TCRdb's copy has only in-frame clones and lacks some. D and trimming come from the DNA, and the V and J calls and clone size come from that table. The sample yields tens of thousands of clones, 85% to 95% seen once. The sample consisted of peripheral blood. The rearrangement uses TRBV5-1 and TRBJ2-7, with D tentatively TRBD1 (5 bases). The origin of this receptor is a male donor with active COVID-19. CDR3 residues: CASSTDTRNSYEQYF. DNA for the CDR3: TGCGCCAGCAGCACGGACACCCGGAACTCCTACGAGCAGTACTTC.